This TCR beta chain was captured by sequencing in a study of blood T cell repertoires in COVID-19. Everyone who took part was 18 to 89 years old, and they came from 20 to 25 US areas. Participant reports of clinical history set cohort assignment. Each recovered donor of Cohort 3 presented with two negative PCRs, clearance, or symptom resolution. In the original workflow: Nucleated cell counts were estimated from reference gene primer amplification. The repertoire was sequenced with immunoSEQ multiplex PCR; TCRdb's copy has only in-frame clones and lacks some. D and trimming were read from the DNA, whereas the V and J calls and clone size are those reported in that table. The sample carries approximately 260,000 clones, approximately 84% recorded once. Between the trimmed V and J ends, which lost 3 bases and 7 bases, there was a span of 12 bases. This CDR3 comprises 14 residues. Germline loops: CDR1 MDHEN, CDR2 SYDVKM.

Sequenced: PBMCs or T cells enriched from blood (not recorded which). This sequence was found in a man aged 45-65 years who had recovered from COVID-19. This chain joins TRBV28 and TRBJ1-4; D gene uncertain. The CDR3 sequence: CASSFLSEGEKLFF. CDR3 nucleotides: TGTGCCAGCAGTTTCCTGAGCGAGGGTGAAAAACTGTTTTTT.